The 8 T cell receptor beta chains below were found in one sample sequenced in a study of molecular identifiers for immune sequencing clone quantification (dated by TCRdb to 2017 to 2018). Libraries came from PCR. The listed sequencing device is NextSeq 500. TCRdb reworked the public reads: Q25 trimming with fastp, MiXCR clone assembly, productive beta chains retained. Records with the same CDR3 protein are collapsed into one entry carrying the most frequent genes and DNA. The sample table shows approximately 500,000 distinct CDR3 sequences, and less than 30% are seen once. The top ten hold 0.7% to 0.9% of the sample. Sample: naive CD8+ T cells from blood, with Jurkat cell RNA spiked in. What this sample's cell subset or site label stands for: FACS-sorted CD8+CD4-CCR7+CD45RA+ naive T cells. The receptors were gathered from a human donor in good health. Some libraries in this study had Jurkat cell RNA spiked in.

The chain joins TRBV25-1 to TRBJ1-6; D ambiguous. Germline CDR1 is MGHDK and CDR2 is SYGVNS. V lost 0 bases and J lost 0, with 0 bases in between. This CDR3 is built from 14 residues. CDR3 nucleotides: TGTGCCAGCAGTGAATACTCCTATAATTCACCCCTCCACTTT. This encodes CASSEYSYNSPLHF.

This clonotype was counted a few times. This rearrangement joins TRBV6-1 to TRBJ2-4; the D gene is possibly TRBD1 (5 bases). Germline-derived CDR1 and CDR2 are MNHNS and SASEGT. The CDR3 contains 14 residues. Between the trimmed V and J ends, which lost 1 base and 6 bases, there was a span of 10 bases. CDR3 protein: CASSEVTGINIQYF. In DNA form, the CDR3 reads TGTGCCAGCAGTGAAGTTACAGGTATAAACATTCAGTACTTC.

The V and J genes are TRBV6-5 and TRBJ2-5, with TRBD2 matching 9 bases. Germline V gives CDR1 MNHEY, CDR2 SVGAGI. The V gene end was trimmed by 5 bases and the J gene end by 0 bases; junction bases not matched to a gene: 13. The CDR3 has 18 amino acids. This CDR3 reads CASSDHVVASGDQETQYF. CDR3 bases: TGTGCCAGCAGTGACCACGTGGTTGCTAGCGGGGACCAAGAGACCCAGTACTTC.

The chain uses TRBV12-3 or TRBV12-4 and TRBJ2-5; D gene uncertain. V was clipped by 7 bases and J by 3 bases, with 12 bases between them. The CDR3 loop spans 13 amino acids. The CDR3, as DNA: TGTGCCAGCACCGGCTGGCAGGAAGAGACCCAGTACTTC. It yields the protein CASTGWQEETQYF.

In nucleotides, the CDR3 is TGTGCCAGCAGTGCCGGTTCCAGCTCTGGGGCCAACGTCCTGACTTTC. Its protein product is CASSAGSSSGANVLTF. The chain is built from TRBV12-3 or TRBV12-4 and TRBJ2-6, with unresolved D. The CDR3 sequence is 16 residues long. Trimming left V 5 bases short and J 0 bases short, with 11 bases between.

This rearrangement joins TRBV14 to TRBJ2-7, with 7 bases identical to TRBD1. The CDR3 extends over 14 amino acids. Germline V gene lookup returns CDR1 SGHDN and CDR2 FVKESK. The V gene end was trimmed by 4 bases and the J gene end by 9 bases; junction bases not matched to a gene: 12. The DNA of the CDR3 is TGTGCCAGCAGCCCATTCGTAACAGGGGAGAGGCAGTACTTC. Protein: CASSPFVTGERQYF.

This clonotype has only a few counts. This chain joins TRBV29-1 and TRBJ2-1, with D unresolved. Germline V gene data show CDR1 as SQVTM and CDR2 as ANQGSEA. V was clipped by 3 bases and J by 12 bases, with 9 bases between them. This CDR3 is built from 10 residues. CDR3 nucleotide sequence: TGCAGCGTTGAGGACGACGGGCAGTTCTTC. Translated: CSVEDDGQFF.

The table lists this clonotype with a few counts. CDR3 sequence reads: CSAREGQSSSYEQYF. Written as DNA, the CDR3 is TGCAGTGCTAGAGAAGGCCAGTCCAGCTCCTACGAGCAGTACTTC. The chain uses TRBV20-1 and TRBJ2-7; D remains ambiguous. This CDR3 region has 15 residues. The V gene's germline CDR1 is DFQATT and CDR2 SNEGSKA (reference sequence). The V and J ends lost 0 bases and 0 bases respectively, with 12 bases between them.